This is a list of T cell receptor beta chains from one sample in a study of ipilimumab plus nivolumab after autologous stem cell transplantation. The method was immunoSEQ multiplex PCR; TCRdb's version includes in-frame clones alone and lacks a portion of them. Seen here are around 84,000 clones, about 83% observed once, and the top ten hold 2.2%. The material sequenced was PBMCs, taken in a trial of ipilimumab plus nivolumab as post-transplant consolidation. These receptors were collected from a male donor with diffuse large B-cell lymphoma. CDR3s include the opening cysteine and the closing phenylalanine or tryptophan. The order of the fields is J gene, clone size, V gene, D gene, CDR3 DNA, CDR3 protein. The D gene is left open where the match is weak. Clone size appears in some rows only: once, few, many, or a class for an expanded clone.

j_gene: TRBJ2-3; abundance: .; v_gene: TRBV7-7; d_gene: .; CDR3nt: TGTGCTAGCAGCCCCGGTACCTCCGCAGATACGCAGTATTTT; CDR3aa: CASSPGTSADTQYF
j_gene: TRBJ1-6; abundance: few; v_gene: TRBV11-2; d_gene: .; CDR3nt: TGTGCCAGCAGCCCGGACAGAGGCAGACCCCTCCACTTT; CDR3aa: CASSPDRGRPLHF
j_gene: TRBJ2-2; abundance: .; v_gene: TRBV7-3; d_gene: .; CDR3nt: TGTGCCAGCAGCTTATTACAGTTCACCGGGGAGCTGTTTTTT; CDR3aa: CASSLLQFTGELFF
j_gene: TRBJ2-7; abundance: few; v_gene: TRBV19; d_gene: .; CDR3nt: TGTGCCAGTAGTGCCTGGAGCTCCTACGAGCAGTACTTC; CDR3aa: CASSAWSSYEQYF
j_gene: TRBJ1-6; abundance: .; v_gene: TRBV4-1; d_gene: TRBD1; CDR3nt: TGCGCCAGCAGCCAAAGGGTGGATGGAACAGGGGGGAGATTGCCCCTCCACTTT; CDR3aa: CASSQRVDGTGGRLPLHF
j_gene: TRBJ2-7; abundance: once; v_gene: TRBV7-2; d_gene: TRBD2; CDR3nt: TGTGCCAGCAGCTTAGCGGGCTCACTAGCGGGGGTCTCCTACGAGCAGTACTTC; CDR3aa: CASSLAGSLAGVSYEQYF
j_gene: TRBJ2-2; abundance: .; v_gene: TRBV2; d_gene: TRBD1; CDR3nt: TGTGCCAGCAGTGAACAGGGGGTTGGTAACACCGGGGAGCTGTTTTTT; CDR3aa: CASSEQGVGNTGELFF
j_gene: TRBJ1-6; abundance: .; v_gene: TRBV4-2; d_gene: .; CDR3nt: TGTGCCAGCAGCCAAGATCAGAGTCTTAATTCACCCCTCCACTTT; CDR3aa: CASSQDQSLNSPLHF
j_gene: TRBJ2-5; abundance: once; v_gene: TRBV27; d_gene: .; CDR3nt: TGTGCCAGCAGATCCCCCCGGACGGCGGAGACCCAGTACTTC; CDR3aa: CASRSPRTAETQYF
j_gene: TRBJ2-7; abundance: .; v_gene: TRBV7-8; d_gene: TRBD1; CDR3nt: TGTGCCAGCAGCTCGACAGGGGGCGGCTACGAGCAGTACTTC; CDR3aa: CASSSTGGGYEQYF
j_gene: TRBJ1-2; abundance: .; v_gene: TRBV5-4; d_gene: TRBD1; CDR3nt: TGTGCCAGCAGTCCCGGGACAGGGTATGGCTACACCTTC; CDR3aa: CASSPGTGYGYTF
j_gene: TRBJ1-3; abundance: .; v_gene: TRBV4-3; d_gene: TRBD1; CDR3nt: TGCGCCAGCAGCCAAGACATCGGTAGCGGGGACAGGGGTTATGGAAACACCATATATTTT; CDR3aa: CASSQDIGSGDRGYGNTIYF
j_gene: TRBJ2-6; abundance: .; v_gene: TRBV4-2; d_gene: .; CDR3nt: TGTGCCAGCAGCCAGGGCAGGGCGATCTCTGGGGCCAACGTCCTGACTTTC; CDR3aa: CASSQGRAISGANVLTF
j_gene: TRBJ2-5; abundance: .; v_gene: TRBV30; d_gene: .; CDR3nt: TGTGCCTGGAGTGAGGGTCGACTACCCTCAGAGACCCAGTACTTC; CDR3aa: CAWSEGRLPSETQYF
j_gene: TRBJ1-1; abundance: .; v_gene: TRBV10-2; d_gene: .; CDR3nt: TGCGCCAGCAGCCTACCCACTCAGTCGGGAACTGAAGCTTTCTTT; CDR3aa: CASSLPTQSGTEAFF
j_gene: TRBJ2-7; abundance: .; v_gene: TRBV5-6; d_gene: .; CDR3nt: TGTGCCAGCAGCTCCTGGGGGGAGCAGTACTTC; CDR3aa: CASSSWGEQYF
j_gene: TRBJ2-1; abundance: once; v_gene: TRBV7-2; d_gene: TRBD2; CDR3nt: TGTGCCAGCAGCGCACCTTGGGCGGGGGACAATGAGCAGTTCTTC; CDR3aa: CASSAPWAGDNEQFF
j_gene: TRBJ2-1; abundance: .; v_gene: TRBV29-1; d_gene: TRBD2; CDR3nt: TGCAGCGTTGAGGGTCTAGCGGGGGTCCCTAGGGATGAGCAGTTCTTC; CDR3aa: CSVEGLAGVPRDEQFF
j_gene: TRBJ1-5; abundance: once; v_gene: TRBV15; d_gene: TRBD1; CDR3nt: TGTGCCACCAGCTTTTACAGGGGGAATCAGCCCCAGCATTTT; CDR3aa: CATSFYRGNQPQHF
j_gene: TRBJ2-5; abundance: .; v_gene: TRBV5-4; d_gene: .; CDR3nt: TGTGCCAGCAGCGTACGTTTTGGGGAGACCCAGTACTTC; CDR3aa: CASSVRFGETQYF
j_gene: TRBJ1-1; abundance: .; v_gene: TRBV6-1; d_gene: .; CDR3nt: TGTGCCAGCAGTGAAGCCCTGTCGAGAGGGAGGACCACTGAAGCTTTCTTT; CDR3aa: CASSEALSRGRTTEAFF
j_gene: TRBJ1-5; abundance: few; v_gene: TRBV18; d_gene: .; CDR3nt: TGTGCCAGCTCACCGGGGAATCAGCCCCAGCATTTT; CDR3aa: CASSPGNQPQHF
j_gene: TRBJ2-5; abundance: .; v_gene: TRBV19; d_gene: .; CDR3nt: TGTGCCAGTAGTATTGGGGGGGAGACCCAGTACTTC; CDR3aa: CASSIGGETQYF
j_gene: TRBJ2-1; abundance: .; v_gene: TRBV19; d_gene: TRBD1; CDR3nt: TGTGCCAGTAGTATATCGTTCCAGGGGGCGCGAAATGAGCAGTTCTTC; CDR3aa: CASSISFQGARNEQFF
j_gene: TRBJ1-5; abundance: .; v_gene: TRBV18; d_gene: .; CDR3nt: TGTGCCAGCTCAAGAGGGGGGGGAATTCAGCCCCAGCATTTT; CDR3aa: CASSRGGGIQPQHF
j_gene: TRBJ1-2; abundance: .; v_gene: TRBV7-3; d_gene: .; CDR3nt: TGTGCCAGCAGTTCGGGTACAGACTATGGCTACACCTTC; CDR3aa: CASSSGTDYGYTF
j_gene: TRBJ1-6; abundance: .; v_gene: TRBV5-4; d_gene: .; CDR3nt: TGTGCCAGCAGCTTGGACCCGGGACGGTATAATTCACCCCTCCACTTT; CDR3aa: CASSLDPGRYNSPLHF
j_gene: TRBJ1-2; abundance: .; v_gene: TRBV27; d_gene: TRBD1; CDR3nt: TGTGCCAGCAGGGACAGGGTCTATGGCTACACCTTC; CDR3aa: CASRDRVYGYTF
j_gene: TRBJ2-2; abundance: .; v_gene: TRBV9; d_gene: .; CDR3nt: TGTGCCAGCACCCCCAAATCGGAATTGAACACCGGGGAGCTGTTTTTT; CDR3aa: CASTPKSELNTGELFF
j_gene: TRBJ1-5; abundance: .; v_gene: TRBV6-1; d_gene: .; CDR3nt: TGTGCCAGCAGTGAAGCCCCAAGAGACCAGCATTTT; CDR3aa: CASSEAPRDQHF
j_gene: TRBJ1-1; abundance: .; v_gene: TRBV5-4; d_gene: .; CDR3nt: TGTGCCAGCAGCTTTGGTCATAGGGCAGCGAACACTGAAGCTTTCTTT; CDR3aa: CASSFGHRAANTEAFF
j_gene: TRBJ1-3; abundance: few; v_gene: TRBV11-2; d_gene: .; CDR3nt: TGTGCCAGCAGACCCGGACGGGGATCTGGAAACACCATATATTTT; CDR3aa: CASRPGRGSGNTIYF
j_gene: TRBJ2-1; abundance: .; v_gene: TRBV2; d_gene: .; CDR3nt: TGTGCCAGCAGTTACGGACGGAACAATGAGCAGTTCTTC; CDR3aa: CASSYGRNNEQFF
j_gene: TRBJ1-1; abundance: .; v_gene: TRBV19; d_gene: TRBD1; CDR3nt: TGTGCCAGTAGCATATCCCTTGGGACGGGACAGAAAGCTTTCTTT; CDR3aa: CASSISLGTGQKAFF
j_gene: TRBJ1-5; abundance: .; v_gene: TRBV7-8; d_gene: TRBD1; CDR3nt: TGTGCCAGCAGCGCACAGGGGGCGGTCAATCAGCCCCAGCATTTT; CDR3aa: CASSAQGAVNQPQHF
j_gene: TRBJ1-6; abundance: .; v_gene: TRBV19; d_gene: TRBD1; CDR3nt: TGTGCCAGTAGTCTCGGACAGGCCGAATCACCCCTCCACTTT; CDR3aa: CASSLGQAESPLHF
j_gene: TRBJ2-7; abundance: .; v_gene: TRBV7-9; d_gene: .; CDR3nt: TGTGCCAGCAGCTTAGGTCCAGGGTTCTACGAGCAGTACTTC; CDR3aa: CASSLGPGFYEQYF
j_gene: TRBJ1-3; abundance: .; v_gene: TRBV19; d_gene: TRBD1; CDR3nt: TGTGCCAGTAGGACAGGTCCTCGGACAGGCGGAAACACCATATATTTT; CDR3aa: CASRTGPRTGGNTIYF
j_gene: TRBJ1-3; abundance: .; v_gene: TRBV7-9; d_gene: .; CDR3nt: TGTGCCAGCGGCTCCCGGTCTCAGGGAAACACCATATATTTT; CDR3aa: CASGSRSQGNTIYF